These 5 T cell receptor beta chains were all obtained from the same sample, sequenced in a study of molecular identifiers for immune sequencing clone quantification. TCRdb reprocessed the PCR reads via MiXCR and lists one record per CDR3 protein. Among roughly 40,000 distinct CDR3 sequences listed, about 18% were seen once. Sequencing was carried out using naive CD8+ T cells from blood, with Jurkat cell RNA spiked in. This sample's subset: FACS-sorted CD8+CD4-CCR7+CD45RA+ naive T cells. These receptors were obtained from a human donor in good health. Some libraries in this study had Jurkat cell RNA spiked in.

The table lists this clonotype with many counts. The rearrangement uses TRBV7-2 and TRBJ2-7, with 8 bases matching TRBD2. This CDR3 has 16 residues. V was pared by 5 bases and J by 2 bases, with 11 bases of the junction left unmatched. CDR1 is SGHTA and CDR2 is FQGNSA in the germline V gene. For the CDR3, the DNA is TGTGCCAGCAGCCCCCGATCACTAGCGGAAACCTACGAGCAGTACTTC. Encoded protein: CASSPRSLAETYEQYF.

As for this clonotype: This could be a read error, since a much larger clone is one nucleotide away. The chain employs TRBV11-2 and TRBJ2-7; no clear D. The CDR3 length is 13 residues. CDR1 and CDR2 (germline): SGHAT, FQNNGV. CDR3 DNA: TGTGTCAGCAGCCACGGCCCCTCATACGAGCAGTACTTC. It codes for CVSSHGPSYEQYF.

In its sample, this clonotype was seen a few times. The rearrangement links TRBV2 to TRBJ2-1; D not certain. Trimming took 8 bases from V and 6 from J, leaving 11 bases between them. CDR1 is SNHLY and CDR2 is FYNNEI in the germline V gene. CDR3 length: 12 residues. The CDR3 is CASHAGPNEQFF. CDR3 DNA sequence: TGTGCCAGCCATGCCGGGCCCAATGAGCAGTTCTTC.

In this sample, this clonotype turned up a few times. The chain uses TRBV3-1 and TRBJ2-3; 8 nucleotides line up with TRBD2. This CDR3 is built from 16 residues. The junction had 11 bases not matched to a gene; V was cut back by 5 bases and J by 4 bases. CDR1 and CDR2 from the germline V gene are LGHDT and YNNKEL (reference sequence). In nucleotides, the CDR3 is TGTGCCAGCAGCTCCGCATCCGAGCGGGAGCCAGATACGCAGTATTTT. Residues: CASSSASEREPDTQYF.

About this clonotype itself: The junction departs from the called germline gene at one end, perhaps through a read error. The chain combines TRBV29-1 with TRBJ2-7, with no clear D. The CDR3 has 12 amino acids. Looked up from germline, CDR1 is SQVTM and CDR2 is ANQGSEA. CDR3 sequence reads: CSVEGGRREQHF. The CDR3, as DNA: TGCAGCGTTGAAGGTGGTCGGAGAGAGCAGCACTTC.